Listed below are T cell receptor beta chains from one sample, sequenced in a study of T-cell reconstitution after alpha-beta-depleted transplantation in children. MiXCR, applied by TCRdb to the PCR reads, yields one record per CDR3 protein. The table shows around 200,000 distinct CDR3 sequences, with around 9.6% occurring only once. The sample in question was PBMCs from the stem cell graft donor, obtained from the stem cell graft. Receptors originate from a human donor who donated a stem cell graft to a child with acute lymphoblastic leukemia. Both conserved end residues are part of each CDR3. The D gene is left open where the match is weak. Only some rows state a clone size, as once, few, many or a class for expanded clones.

CDR3 length	D gene	J gene	V gene	clone size	CDR3 protein	CDR3 DNA
11	NA	TRBJ2-3	TRBV5-1	many	CASSLEAAQYF	TGCGCCAGCAGCTTGGAGGCGGCGCAGTATTTT
13	TRBD1	TRBJ1-1	TRBV29-1	few	CSAGTGGLSEAFF	TGCAGCGCCGGGACAGGGGGACTTTCTGAAGCTTTCTTT
14	NA	TRBJ2-7	TRBV10-3	NA	CAISALNSTYEQYF	TGTGCCATCAGTGCTTTGAACAGCACCTACGAGCAGTACTTC
17	TRBD2	TRBJ2-3	TRBV7-9	NA	CASSFPPRGVGTDTQYF	TGTGCCAGCAGCTTCCCACCCCGGGGGGTTGGTACAGATACGCAGTATTTT
11	TRBD1	TRBJ1-6	TRBV10-3	NA	CAISTTGGLHF	TGTGCCATCAGTACCACAGGGGGCCTCCACTTT
17	NA	TRBJ2-1	TRBV7-2	many	CASSLAATGDSYNEQFF	TGTGCCAGCAGCTTAGCTGCCACTGGGGACTCCTACAATGAGCAGTTCTTC
14	NA	TRBJ1-1	TRBV3-1	NA	CASSRASGGTEAFF	TGTGCCAGCAGCCGGGCCTCGGGGGGCACTGAAGCTTTCTTT
20	TRBD2	TRBJ2-1	TRBV18	NA	CASSPLRTGTSGGYKDEQFF	TGTGCCAGCTCACCACTACGAACCGGGACTAGCGGGGGGTACAAGGATGAGCAGTTCTTC
12	NA	TRBJ2-7	TRBV7-2	few	CASSFPPYEQYF	TGTGCCAGCAGCTTCCCTCCCTACGAGCAGTACTTC
16	TRBD1	TRBJ1-5	TRBV5-1	many	CASSLGDRYSNQPQHF	TGCGCCAGCAGCTTGGGGGACAGGTATAGCAATCAGCCCCAGCATTTT
14	TRBD2	TRBJ2-1	TRBV4-2	few	CAIGPGLAKNEQFF	TGTGCCATAGGCCCGGGACTAGCGAAAAATGAGCAGTTCTTC
15	NA	TRBJ1-4	TRBV2	NA	CASSARARGGEKLFF	TGTGCCAGCAGTGCTCGGGCCAGGGGCGGGGAAAAACTGTTTTTT
15	NA	TRBJ2-1	TRBV12-3/TRBV12-4	many	CASRKTERVYNEQFF	TGTGCCAGCAGAAAGACAGAACGAGTCTACAATGAGCAGTTCTTC
15	NA	TRBJ2-1	TRBV5-1	few	CASSYGEVADNEQFF	TGCGCCAGCAGCTACGGGGAAGTCGCGGACAATGAGCAGTTCTTC
15	NA	TRBJ1-2	TRBV12-3/TRBV12-4	few	CASSSGARRSYGYTF	TGTGCCAGCAGTTCCGGCGCCCGGAGGAGCTATGGCTACACCTTC
15	NA	TRBJ2-3	TRBV6-9	many	CASSYSGASTDTQYF	TGTGCCAGCAGTTATTCGGGAGCTAGCACAGATACGCAGTATTTT
15	TRBD1	TRBJ2-7	TRBV7-8	few	CASSHTDRGETEQYF	TGTGCCAGCAGCCATACGGACAGGGGCGAAACGGAGCAGTACTTC
15	NA	TRBJ1-6	TRBV12-3/TRBV12-4	few	CASGLEASYNSPLHF	TGTGCCAGCGGCCTGGAGGCCTCCTATAATTCACCCCTCCACTTT
14	NA	TRBJ1-1	TRBV5-1	many	CASSRQSMNTEAFF	TGCGCCAGCAGCAGACAGAGCATGAACACTGAAGCTTTCTTT
11	NA	TRBJ2-7	TRBV12-3/TRBV12-4	NA	CASSRTYEQYF	TGTGCCAGCAGCCGCACCTACGAGCAGTACTTC
16	TRBD2	TRBJ2-1	TRBV20-1	NA	CSASASGGVLADEQFF	TGCAGTGCGTCCGCTAGCGGGGGGGTTCTTGCCGATGAGCAGTTCTTC
15	NA	TRBJ2-1	TRBV6-1	NA	CASRSTGSSYNEQFF	TGTGCCAGCCGATCGACAGGTAGCTCCTACAATGAGCAGTTCTTC
15	TRBD1	TRBJ1-6	TRBV30	NA	CAWSPGQGSNSPLHF	TGTGCCTGGAGTCCCGGACAGGGTAGTAATTCACCCCTCCACTTT
15	NA	TRBJ2-1	TRBV10-3	many	CAISDSTSSYNEQFF	TGTGCCATCAGTGACTCGACGAGCTCCTACAATGAGCAGTTCTTC
14	NA	TRBJ1-5	TRBV7-9	many	CASTLPGFDQPQHF	TGTGCCAGCACCTTACCTGGATTCGATCAGCCCCAGCATTTT
15	NA	TRBJ2-7	TRBV19	NA	CASSAPGSLQDEQYF	TGTGCCAGTAGTGCACCGGGCTCCCTTCAGGACGAGCAGTACTTC
16	TRBD1	TRBJ1-6	TRBV4-1	many	CASSQGGGRDRSPLHF	TGCGCCAGCAGCCAAGGAGGGGGCAGGGACCGCTCACCCCTCCACTTT
16	TRBD1	TRBJ1-1	TRBV3-1	many	CASSQEWDRGGTEAFF	TGTGCCAGCAGCCAAGAGTGGGACAGGGGAGGGACTGAAGCTTTCTTT
17	TRBD1	TRBJ2-7	TRBV27	few	CASSQSKPGQATYEQYF	TGTGCCAGCAGCCAATCGAAACCGGGACAGGCAACCTACGAGCAGTACTTC